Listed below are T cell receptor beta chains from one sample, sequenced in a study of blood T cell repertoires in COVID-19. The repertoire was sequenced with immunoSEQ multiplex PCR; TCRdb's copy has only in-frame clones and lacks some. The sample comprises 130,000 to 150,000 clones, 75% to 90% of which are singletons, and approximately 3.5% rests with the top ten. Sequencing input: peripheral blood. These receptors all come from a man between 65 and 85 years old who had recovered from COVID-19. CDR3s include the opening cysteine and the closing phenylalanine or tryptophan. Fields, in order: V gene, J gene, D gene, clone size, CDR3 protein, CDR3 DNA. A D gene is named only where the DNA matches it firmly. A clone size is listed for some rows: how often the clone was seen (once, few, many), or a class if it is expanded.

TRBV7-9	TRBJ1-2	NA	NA	CASSPAGRAGYTF	TGTGCCAGCAGCCCCGCAGGCAGGGCGGGCTACACCTTC
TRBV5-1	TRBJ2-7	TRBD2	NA	CASSPSGGTSTYEQYF	TGCGCCAGCAGCCCTTCGGGCGGGACTAGCACCTACGAGCAGTACTTC
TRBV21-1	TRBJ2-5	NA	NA	CASNRRDRNYLGETQYF	TGTGCCAGCAACCGGAGGGACAGAAATTACCTAGGCGAGACCCAGTACTTC
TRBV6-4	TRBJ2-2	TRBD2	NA	CASSRLAGAGTGELFF	TGTGCCAGCAGTCGGTTAGCGGGAGCGGGCACCGGGGAGCTGTTTTTT
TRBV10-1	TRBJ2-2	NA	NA	CASSVGTITGELFF	TGCGCCAGCAGTGTAGGGACAATCACCGGGGAGCTGTTTTTT
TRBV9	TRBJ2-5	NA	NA	CASSVFAGRGETQYF	TGTGCCAGCAGCGTGTTCGCGGGGAGAGGAGAGACCCAGTACTTC
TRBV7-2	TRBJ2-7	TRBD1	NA	CASSGGGDRAYEQYF	TGTGCCAGCAGCGGGGGCGGGGACAGGGCATACGAGCAGTACTTC
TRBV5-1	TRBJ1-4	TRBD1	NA	CASSRTGSQSTNEKLFF	TGCGCCAGCAGCAGGACAGGGTCTCAATCAACTAATGAAAAACTGTTTTTT
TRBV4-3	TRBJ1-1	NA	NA	CASSQETDMNTEAFF	TGCGCCAGCAGCCAAGAGACAGACATGAACACTGAAGCTTTCTTT
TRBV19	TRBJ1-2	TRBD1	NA	CASIQGAFGYTF	TGTGCCAGTATTCAGGGGGCATTTGGCTACACCTTC
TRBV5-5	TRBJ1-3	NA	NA	CASSLVQGQGNTIYF	TGTGCCAGCAGCTTGGTACAGGGTCAAGGTAACACCATATATTTT
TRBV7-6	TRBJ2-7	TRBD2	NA	CASQPGLAGLNSYEQYF	TGTGCCAGCCAACCGGGACTAGCGGGGCTCAACTCCTACGAGCAGTACTTC
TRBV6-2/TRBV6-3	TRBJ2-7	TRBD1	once	CASSLAGTGSDEQYF	TGTGCCAGCAGTCTGGCCGGGACAGGGTCCGACGAGCAGTACTTC
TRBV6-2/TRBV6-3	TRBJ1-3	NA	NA	CASSYESYRTSGNTIYF	TGTGCCAGCAGTTACGAGTCGTACAGAACCTCTGGAAACACCATATATTTT
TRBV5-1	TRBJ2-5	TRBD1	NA	CASSFLTGMGETQYF	TGCGCCAGCAGCTTCCTGACAGGGATGGGAGAGACCCAGTACTTC
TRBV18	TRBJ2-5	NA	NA	CASAPRGLERETQYF	TGTGCCAGCGCCCCCCGGGGATTGGAGCGGGAGACCCAGTACTTC
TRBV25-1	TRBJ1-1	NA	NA	CASGATGNTEAFF	TGTGCCAGCGGGGCGACAGGGAACACTGAAGCTTTCTTT
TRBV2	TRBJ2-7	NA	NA	CASRATAHSWYF	TGTGCCAGCAGGGCGACAGCTCACTCGTGGTACTTC
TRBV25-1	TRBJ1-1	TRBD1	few	CASSVDRGGEAFF	TGTGCCAGCAGTGTGGACAGGGGGGGAGAAGCTTTCTTT
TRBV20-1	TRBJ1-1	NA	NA	CSATQGTEAFF	TGCAGTGCTACCCAGGGCACTGAAGCTTTCTTT
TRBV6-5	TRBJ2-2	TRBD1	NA	CASSYLDRPTGELFF	TGTGCCAGCAGTTACCTGGACAGGCCCACCGGGGAGCTGTTTTTT
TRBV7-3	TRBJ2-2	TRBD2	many	CASSLLPSAGANTGELFF	TGTGCCAGCAGCTTATTACCTTCAGCGGGAGCGAACACCGGGGAGCTGTTTTTT
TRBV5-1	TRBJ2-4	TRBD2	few	CASSGEGVSGGPGNIQYF	TGCGCCAGCAGCGGGGAAGGAGTTAGCGGGGGTCCTGGGAACATTCAGTACTTC
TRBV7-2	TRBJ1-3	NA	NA	CASSSRGTFRPGNTIYF	TGTGCCAGCAGCTCCCGGGGGACCTTCAGGCCTGGAAACACCATATATTTT
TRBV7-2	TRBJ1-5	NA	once	CASSLAVVQQPQHF	TGTGCCAGCAGCTTAGCTGTGGTTCAGCAGCCCCAGCATTTT
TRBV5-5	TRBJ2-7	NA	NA	CASSLPAGTQTYEQYF	TGTGCCAGCAGCTTACCGGCCGGGACACAGACCTACGAGCAGTACTTC
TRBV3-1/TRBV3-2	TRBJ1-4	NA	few	CASSQDWATNEKLFF	TGTGCCAGCAGCCAGGACTGGGCAACTAATGAAAAACTGTTTTTT
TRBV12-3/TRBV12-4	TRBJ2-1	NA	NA	CASSLTGVDEQFF	TGTGCCAGCAGTTTGACAGGAGTTGATGAGCAGTTCTTC
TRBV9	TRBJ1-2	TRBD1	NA	CASSARQGVYGYTF	TGTGCCAGCAGCGCCCGGCAGGGGGTCTATGGCTACACCTTC
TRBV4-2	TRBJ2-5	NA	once	CASSQDVSLSEETQYF	TGTGCCAGCAGCCAAGATGTGTCTTTGTCCGAAGAGACCCAGTACTTC
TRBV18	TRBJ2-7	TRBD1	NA	CASSARDRGDEQYF	TGTGCCAGCTCAGCCCGGGACAGGGGGGACGAGCAGTACTTC
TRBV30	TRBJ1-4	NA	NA	CAWSFSRTATNEKLFF	TGTGCCTGGAGTTTTTCTCGGACAGCAACTAATGAAAAACTGTTTTTT
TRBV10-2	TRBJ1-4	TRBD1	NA	CASRMTGSATNEKLFF	TGCGCCAGCAGGATGACAGGGAGTGCAACTAATGAAAAACTGTTTTTT
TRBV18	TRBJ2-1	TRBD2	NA	CASSPPSAGGSNNEQFF	TGTGCCAGCTCACCTCCCTCAGCGGGAGGGTCGAACAATGAGCAGTTCTTC
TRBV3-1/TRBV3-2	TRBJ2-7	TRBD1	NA	CASSRDREYEQYF	TGTGCCAGCAGCCGGGACAGGGAGTACGAGCAGTACTTC
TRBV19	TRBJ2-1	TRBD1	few	CASSMGPGQKSKNEQFF	TGTGCCAGTAGTATGGGCCCGGGACAGAAGTCTAAGAATGAGCAGTTCTTC
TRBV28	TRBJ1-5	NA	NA	CASIPQGLIVSNQPQHF	TGTGCCAGCATACCCCAGGGACTTATCGTAAGCAATCAGCCCCAGCATTTT
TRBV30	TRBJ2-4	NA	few	CAWSGTSFLLAKNIQYF	TGTGCCTGGAGCGGAACTAGTTTTTTACTAGCCAAAAACATTCAGTACTTC
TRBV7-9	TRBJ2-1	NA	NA	CASSKTVSQFF	TGTGCCAGCAGTAAGACAGTTTCGCAGTTCTTC
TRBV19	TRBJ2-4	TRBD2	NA	CASSRGDLAKNIQYF	TGTGCCAGTAGTCGGGGGGATCTAGCCAAAAACATTCAGTACTTC
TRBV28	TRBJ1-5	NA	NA	CASSFPKKGLQPQHF	TGTGCCAGCAGTTTCCCCAAAAAGGGGTTGCAGCCCCAGCATTTT
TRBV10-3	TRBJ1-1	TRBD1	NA	CAISDRDRGHTEAFF	TGTGCCATCAGTGACCGGGACAGGGGGCACACTGAAGCTTTCTTT
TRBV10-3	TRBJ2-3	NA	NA	CAISEPLGLATGTDTQYF	TGTGCCATCAGTGAGCCACTTGGCCTAGCGACAGGCACAGATACGCAGTATTTT
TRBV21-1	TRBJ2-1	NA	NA	CASSPQTGGPYNEQFF	TGTGCCAGCAGCCCGCAGACAGGGGGCCCCTACAATGAGCAGTTCTTC
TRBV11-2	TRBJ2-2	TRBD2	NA	CASSLEVGLAGGNTGELFF	TGTGCCAGCAGCTTAGAGGTTGGACTAGCGGGAGGAAACACCGGGGAGCTGTTTTTT
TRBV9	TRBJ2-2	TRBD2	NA	CASSLTSGRNTGELFF	TGTGCCAGCAGCTTAACTAGCGGGAGAAACACCGGGGAGCTGTTTTTT
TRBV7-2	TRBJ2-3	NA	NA	CASRRLADTQYF	TGTGCCAGCCGACGACTTGCAGATACGCAGTATTTT
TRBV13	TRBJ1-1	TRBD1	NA	CASSSQDRGNTEAFF	TGTGCCAGCAGCTCCCAGGACAGGGGGAACACTGAAGCTTTCTTT
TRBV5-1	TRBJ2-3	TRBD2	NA	CASSYSGRAADTQYF	TGCGCCAGCAGCTATAGCGGGAGGGCCGCAGATACGCAGTATTTT
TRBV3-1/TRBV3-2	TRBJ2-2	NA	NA	CASSPLGSKTGELFF	TGTGCCAGCAGCCCCCTGGGGAGTAAGACCGGGGAGCTGTTTTTT
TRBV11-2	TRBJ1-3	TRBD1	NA	CASSPGTGGNTIYF	TGTGCCAGCAGCCCCGGGACAGGCGGAAACACCATATATTTT
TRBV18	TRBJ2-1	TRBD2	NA	CASSPRLAGSDSYNEQFF	TGTGCCAGCTCACCCCGTCTAGCGGGTTCCGACTCCTACAATGAGCAGTTCTTC